The 18 T cell receptor beta chains presented below share a single source sample, sequenced in a study of sequential checkpoint blockade in melanoma. Treatment here: randomized to nivolumab then ipilimumab (arm A) or the reverse (arm B). The repertoire was sequenced with immunoSEQ multiplex PCR; TCRdb's copy has only in-frame clones and lacks some. This table has 10,000 to 15,000 clones, roughly a fifth appearing once. This material consisted of tumor tissue (inferred from file names), taken from a patient given nivolumab and ipilimumab in sequence. These receptors all stem from a human donor with melanoma.

The CDR3 sequence is CSVEPGSNTGELFF. For the CDR3, the DNA is TGCAGCGTTGAACCCGGTTCGAACACCGGGGAGCTGTTTTTT. V and J are TRBV29-1 and TRBJ2-2, with D hard to call. The CDR3 sequence is 14 residues long. In germline, CDR1 is SQVTM, CDR2 ANQGSEA. V was trimmed by 2 bases and J by 0 bases, leaving 7 bases between them.

The gene calls are TRBV11-3 and TRBJ2-7; D gene unclear. The CDR3 spans 15 residues. The germline V gene encodes CDR1 SGHNT and CDR2 YENEEA. Trimming shortened V by 5 bases and J by 0 bases, and 14 bases separated the two germline ends. CDR3 residues: CASSQGAGSSYEQYF. CDR3 coding DNA: TGTGCCAGCAGCCAAGGAGCCGGTAGCTCCTACGAGCAGTACTTC.

This clone is medium-sized within its sample. J is TRBJ2-7 and V is TRBV30; D is tentatively TRBD1 or TRBD2 (5 bases each). The CDR3 spans 13 residues. Germline lookup yields CDR1 GTSNPN and CDR2 SVGIG (reference sequence). V was clipped by 3 bases and J by 4 bases, with 13 bases between them. The CDR3 sequence: CAWRTGRRYEQYF. The CDR3, as DNA: TGTGCCTGGAGAACAGGACGGAGGTACGAGCAGTACTTC. Variable domain in full (rest from reference TRBV30 and TRBJ2-7): SQTIHQWPATLVQPVGSPLSLECTVEGTSNPNLYWYRQAAGRGLQLLFYSVGIGQISSEVPQNLSASRPQDRQFILSSKKLLLSDSGFYLCAWRTGRRYEQYFGPGTRLTVT.

The chain links TRBV29-1 to TRBJ1-1, with TRBD1 matching 7 bases. This CDR3 has 13 amino acids. Germline lookup yields CDR1 SQVTM and CDR2 ANQGSEA. Unmatched junction bases numbered 16, after V lost 7 bases and J lost 11 bases. The DNA for the CDR3 is TGCAGCGCCGAGGCGCCAGGGGGACTGAGGGCTTTCTTT. This codes for CSAEAPGGLRAFF.

V gene TRBV9 combines with J gene TRBJ1-4; a weak D match, TRBD1 (6 bases). This CDR3 has 15 amino acids. Germline-derived CDR1 and CDR2 are SGDLS and YYNGEE. V shed 0 bases and J shed 4 bases, with 10 bases lying between them. CDR3 loop: CASSVAQGYNEKLFF. CDR3 DNA: TGTGCCAGCAGCGTAGCTCAGGGGTATAATGAAAAACTGTTTTTT.

This clone was seen a handful of times. The chain links TRBV28 to TRBJ1-2; D unclear. Germline lookup yields CDR1 MDHEN and CDR2 SYDVKM. CDR3 length: 14 amino acids. V was clipped by 2 bases and J by 1 base, with 8 bases between them. The CDR3 DNA reads as TGTGCCAGCAGTTTAAAGACCATTAACTATGGCTACACCTTC. This sequence encodes CASSLKTINYGYTF.

CDR3 residues: CASSLYKLNSYEQYF. The CDR3 DNA follows: TGTGCCAGCAGCTTATACAAGCTCAACTCCTACGAGCAGTACTTC. V usage is TRBV11-3 and J usage is TRBJ2-7; D gene unclear. V lost 2 bases, J lost 0 bases, and 11 bases lay in between. The CDR3 is made up of 15 amino acids. Germline values: CDR1 SGHNT, CDR2 YENEEA.

At least ten counts were recorded for this clone. The CDR3 is CASSKGTAVETQYF. The CDR3 coding sequence is TGTGCCAGCAGCAAAGGGACAGCTGTAGAGACCCAGTACTTC. The rearrangement uses TRBV11-3 and TRBJ2-5; 7 bases map to TRBD1. CDR3 length equals 14 residues. The trim removed 5 bases at V and 4 bases at J, leaving 7 bases unmatched. The V gene's germline CDR1 is SGHNT and CDR2 YENEEA. The whole variable domain, filled in from reference TRBV11-3 and TRBJ2-5, reads EAGVVQSPRYKIIEKKQPVAFWCNPISGHNTLYWYLQNLGQGPELLIRYENEEAVDDSQLPKDRFSAERLKGVDSTLKIQPAELGDSAVYLCASSKGTAVETQYFGPGTRLLVL.

This clone appeared many times. The chain recombines TRBV6-8 with TRBJ2-2; TRBD2 agrees at 14 bases. The trim removed 6 bases at V and 1 base at J, leaving 4 bases unmatched. CDR1 and CDR2 from the germline V gene are MNHGY and SAAAGT. CDR3 length: 17 residues. CDR3 region: CASRGLAGVRNTGELFF. CDR3 nucleotides: TGTGCCAGCAGGGGACTAGCGGGGGTGCGGAACACCGGGGAGCTGTTTTTT.

This rearrangement joins TRBV18 to TRBJ2-5; possible D gene TRBD1, 5 bases. V was shortened by 2 bases and J by 7 bases, with 8 bases between the two germline ends. In germline, CDR1 is KGHSH, CDR2 LQKENI. CDR3 length: 12 residues. CDR3 in amino acids: CASSPLQGTQYF. CDR3 DNA: TGTGCCAGCTCACCATTGCAGGGGACCCAGTACTTC.

This clone was counted many times. This chain connects TRBV11-3 to TRBJ2-1; 9 bases agree with TRBD2. CDR3 length equals 16 residues. CDR1 is SGHNT, CDR2 YENEEA, per germline. V lost 3 bases and J lost 0; bases outside the gene matches: 3. The CDR3 here is CASSLNSGSSYNEQFF. CDR3 DNA sequence: TGTGCCAGCAGCTTGAATAGCGGGAGCTCCTACAATGAGCAGTTCTTC.

The table lists this clone with a few counts. The rearrangement joins TRBV19 to TRBJ1-1, with D possibly being TRBD1 (6 bases). V was shortened by 10 bases and J by 3 bases, with 15 bases between the two germline ends. The germline gives CDR1 LNHDA, CDR2 SQIVND (reference sequence). This CDR3 region has 13 residues. The CDR3 DNA sequence: TGTGCCACCAAGACAGGAGGGGACACTGAAGCTTTCTTT. Translating gives CATKTGGDTEAFF.

V usage is TRBV7-4 and J usage is TRBJ1-2, with 9 bases lining up with TRBD1. The CDR3 runs 13 residues. Germline CDR1 SGHVT, CDR2 SQSDAQ. The J segment lost 8 bases and the V segment lost 5 bases, leaving 6 bases of the junction unmatched. The CDR3 DNA is TGTGCCAGCAGCCTTGACAGGGGGAGAGGCTACACCTTC. The encoded protein is CASSLDRGRGYTF.

V is TRBV6-8 and J is TRBJ2-1; 10 bases fit TRBD2. Germline CDR1 MNHGY, CDR2 SAAAGT. Trimming at V came to 4 bases and at J to 3 bases, leaving 12 bases not matched to a gene. CDR3 size: 18 residues. The CDR3 reads CASSFITRTSGGYNEQFF. The CDR3 region has the DNA TGTGCCAGCAGTTTCATTACCAGGACTAGCGGAGGCTACAATGAGCAGTTCTTC.

The chain carries TRBV11-3 and TRBJ1-5, with D maybe TRBD1 (5 bases). This CDR3 has 15 amino acids. V lost 3 bases to trimming and J lost 6 bases, with 15 bases between them. Germline CDR1 is SGHNT and CDR2 is YENEEA. CDR3 residues: CASSLYLGVGQPQHF. In nucleotides, the CDR3 is TGTGCCAGCAGCTTGTATCTGGGGGTAGGTCAGCCCCAGCATTTT.

This chain connects TRBV23-1 to TRBJ2-4, with 7 bases identical to TRBD1. TRBV23-1 is assigned to the ORF class and has an uncertain function. The CDR3 contains 14 residues. The ends lost 6 bases at V and 5 bases at J; junction bases unmatched: 7. This CDR3 reads CASSLGQGENIQYF. CDR3 coding DNA: TGCGCCAGCAGCCTGGGGCAGGGGGAAAACATTCAGTACTTC.

The chain uses TRBV6-8 and TRBJ2-7, with 11 bases matching TRBD1. After removal of 6 bases from V and 1 base from J, the junction contained 8 bases not matched to a gene. CDR1 is MNHGY, CDR2 SAAAGT, per germline. CDR3 length: 16 amino acids. CDR3 bases: TGTGCCAGCAGGCTTTCGGACAGGGGGCTGTCCTACGAGCAGTACTTC. This translates into CASRLSDRGLSYEQYF.

J is TRBJ1-1 and V is TRBV9; tentative D call: TRBD1 (5 bases). CDR3 length equals 14 residues. The germline gives CDR1 SGDLS, CDR2 YYNGEE. The V and J ends lost 4 bases and 1 base respectively, with 11 bases between them. CDR3: CASSSGRGNTEAFF. For the CDR3, the DNA is TGTGCCAGCAGCTCAGGGCGGGGGAACACTGAAGCTTTCTTT.